This T cell receptor (beta chain) is drawn from a study of T-cell memory formation after mild COVID-19. Comments on this clonotype: Its specificity is not known.

The V segment lost 5 bases and the J segment 7 bases; nucleotides outside the gene matches: 12. This CDR3 comprises 16 residues. From the 5' RACE reads, TCRdb called clonotypes with MiXCR, one entry per CDR3 protein. The top ten clones hold 22% of a sample with 250,000 to 300,000 distinct CDR3 sequences, 8.2% of them seen once. Regarding the study as a whole: The second-wave clones peaking on day 37 were not confirmed as SARS-CoV-2-specific. Certain responding clones were present in pre-infection memory, suggesting participation of cross-reactive memory. Contracting CD8+ clones were enriched in EMRA, CD4+ mainly in CM and EM.

Material: PBMCs or a T cell subset sorted from them (not recorded which). This sequence originates from a man aged 18 to 30 who had mild COVID-19 (a few samples of this study predate the infection). Cell type and time point are not known. The V and J genes are TRBV12-3 or TRBV12-4 and TRBJ2-4; 9 bases line up with TRBD1. Here the CDR3 DNA reads TGTGCCAGCAGTGTTACTTCGGGACAGGGCTTCAACATTCAGTACTTC. Encoded protein: CASSVTSGQGFNIQYF.